Presented here are 21 T cell receptor beta chains from one specimen sequenced in a study of blood T cell repertoires in COVID-19. Libraries were prepared by immunoSEQ multiplex PCR; TCRdb keeps only in-frame clonotypes and omits some of them. This table holds roughly 180,000 clones, roughly 87% found once. The sample was PBMCs or T cells enriched from blood (not recorded which). The receptor set was obtained from a man aged 50 to 59 who had recovered from COVID-19.

This clone was found a few times. The chain recombines TRBV6-5 with TRBJ1-4, with TRBD1 matching 7 bases. Per germline, CDR1 MNHEY and CDR2 SVGAGI. V lost 2 bases to trimming and J lost 7 bases; unmatched junction nucleotides: 7. The CDR3 spans 15 residues. DNA for the CDR3: TGTGCCAGCAGTTACCAACAGGGGTATGGTGAAAAACTGTTTTTT. It specifies CASSYQQGYGEKLFF.

As DNA, the CDR3 is TGTGCCAGCAGCTTAGGGCGGAGCTACAGGGAAACGAACACTGAAGCTTTCTTT. It is translated as CASSLGRSYRETNTEAFF. J is TRBJ1-1 and V is TRBV7-8; D might be TRBD1 (6 bases). Trimming stripped 1 base from V and 1 base from J, with 19 bases between. The length of the CDR3 is 18 residues. Looked up from germline, CDR1 is SGHVS and CDR2 is FQNEAQ.

The rearrangement joins TRBV4-1 to TRBJ1-2, with D tentatively TRBD1 (5 bases). The germline V gene has CDR1 MGHRA and CDR2 YSYEKL. V lost 0 bases and J lost 8, with 13 bases in between. This CDR3 comprises 14 residues. DNA of the CDR3: TGCGCCAGCAGCCAAGAAATAAGGGGTCGGGGCTACACCTTC. Amino acids: CASSQEIRGRGYTF.

The chain is built from TRBV6-1 and TRBJ2-4; possibly TRBD2 for D (5 bases). V was cut by 3 bases and J by 2 bases, with 11 bases left in between. The germline V gene has CDR1 MNHNS and CDR2 SASEGT. CDR3 size: 15 residues. The CDR3 reads CASSDRGYTKNIQYF. For the CDR3, the DNA is TGTGCCAGCAGTGATAGAGGGTACACCAAAAACATTCAGTACTTC.

This clone was detected a few times. This sequence joins TRBV9 and TRBJ2-2; 9 bases line up with TRBD1. V was pared by 6 bases and J by 3 bases, with 3 bases of the junction left unmatched. The CDR3 is made up of 14 amino acids. Germline assignment: CDR1 SGDLS and CDR2 YYNGEE. The CDR3: CASKRTGDTGELFF. The CDR3 DNA follows: TGTGCCAGCAAGCGGACAGGGGACACCGGGGAGCTGTTTTTT.

The gene calls are TRBV10-1 and TRBJ2-1; 9 positions agree with TRBD1. The CDR3 sequence is 19 residues long. The trim removed 2 bases at V and 9 bases at J, leaving 20 bases unmatched. The germline V gene encodes CDR1 WNHNN and CDR2 SYGVQD (reference sequence). CDR3 nucleotides: TGCGCCAGCAGTGAGACCCCCGACAGGGGGATCGCTAAACAATGTGAGCAGTTCTTC. This sequence encodes CASSETPDRGIAKQCEQFF.

This chain uses TRBV29-1 with TRBJ2-7; D is perhaps TRBD1 (5 bases). Germline V gene lookup returns CDR1 SQVTM and CDR2 ANQGSEA. This CDR3 contains 12 residues. V lost 1 base and J 6 bases, leaving 10 bases between the germline ends. The CDR3 DNA sequence: TGCAGCGTTGAAGGCCAGGGCGGCGAGCAGTACTTC. Protein product: CSVEGQGGEQYF.

V usage is TRBV9 and J usage is TRBJ1-6; 7 nucleotides align to TRBD1. Per the germline V gene, CDR1 is SGDLS and CDR2 is YYNGEE. CDR3 length equals 15 residues. After removal of 0 bases from V and 7 bases from J, the junction contained 4 bases not matched to a gene. CDR3 sequence reads: CASSVAGGWNSPLHF. CDR3 sequence (DNA): TGTGCCAGCAGCGTAGCAGGGGGTTGGAATTCACCCCTCCACTTT.

V gene TRBV5-4 combines with J gene TRBJ2-3; D might be TRBD2 (6 bases). The germline V gene encodes CDR1 SGHNT and CDR2 YYREEE (reference sequence). The V and J ends lost 4 bases and 1 base respectively, with 13 bases between them. The CDR3 has 15 residues. The CDR3 region is CASSPEGPRTDTQYF. DNA of the CDR3: TGTGCCAGCAGCCCGGAGGGGCCGCGCACAGATACGCAGTATTTT.

The V gene is TRBV3-1 (or the pseudogene TRBV3-2), the J gene TRBJ1-1; TRBD1 might be the D (5 bases). V was cut by 8 bases and J by 6 bases, with 16 bases left in between. The CDR3 sequence is 13 residues long. The V gene's germline CDR1 is LGHDT and CDR2 YNNKEL (reference sequence). Here the CDR3 DNA reads TGTGCCAGCGCCCTCCGTGGGGACTCTGAAGCTTTCTTT. The encoded protein is CASALRGDSEAFF.

Details on this clone: Additional DNA sequences in this sample encode the identical CDR3. The chain combines TRBV11-2 with TRBJ2-2, with 8 bases fitting TRBD1. Germline CDR1 SGHAT, CDR2 FQNNGV. J gave up 6 bases and V 3 bases, and 3 bases lay outside the gene matches. The CDR3 loop spans 14 amino acids. CDR3 region: CASSLQGAAGELFF. DNA for the CDR3: TGTGCCAGCAGCTTGCAGGGGGCTGCCGGGGAGCTGTTTTTT.

The chain recombines TRBV29-1 with TRBJ2-1; 11 bases fit TRBD2. CDR1 SQVTM and CDR2 ANQGSEA come from the germline V gene. The CDR3 runs 18 residues. The junction had 12 bases not matched to a gene; V was cut back by 5 bases and J by 0 bases. The CDR3 sequence: CSVITSGGLHSSYNEQFF. The CDR3 DNA sequence: TGCAGCGTTATAACTAGCGGGGGCCTTCACAGCTCCTACAATGAGCAGTTCTTC.

The chain links TRBV2 to TRBJ1-4; D gene ambiguous. Trimming stripped 8 bases from V and 2 bases from J, with 12 bases between. There are 14 residues in the CDR3. Germline V gene sequence: CDR1 SNHLY, CDR2 FYNNEI. CDR3 loop: CASLLEVTNEKLFF. As DNA, the CDR3 is TGTGCCAGCCTTCTGGAGGTCACTAATGAAAAACTGTTTTTT.

The chain recombines TRBV11-2 with TRBJ2-2, with 7 bases matching TRBD1. The junction had 2 bases not matched to a gene; V was cut back by 1 base and J by 6 bases. The CDR3 has 14 residues. Germline V CDR1 and CDR2: SGHAT, FQNNGV. The CDR3 protein is CASSLGTGAGELFF. The DNA of the CDR3 is TGTGCCAGCAGCTTAGGAACAGGGGCCGGGGAGCTGTTTTTT.

This clone was counted a few times. The CDR3 here is CASSIDWRRHQPQHF. CDR3 sequence (DNA): TGTGCCAGTAGTATAGATTGGAGGAGGCATCAGCCCCAGCATTTT. The chain combines TRBV19 with TRBJ1-5, with D uncertain. Germline values: CDR1 LNHDA, CDR2 SQIVND (reference sequence). CDR3 length: 15 residues. The germline V and J ends were trimmed by 0 bases and 5 bases, with 11 bases remaining between them. The variable domain in full, completed from reference TRBV19 and TRBJ1-5, reads DGGITQSPKYLFRKEGQNVTLSCEQNLNHDAMYWYRQDPGQGLRLIYYSQIVNDFQKGDIAEGYSVSREKKESFPLTVTSAQKNPTAFYLCASSIDWRRHQPQHFGDGTRLSIL.

The chain uses TRBV28 and TRBJ1-2; 7 bases are shared with TRBD1. The CDR3 extends over 12 amino acids. Germline values: CDR1 MDHEN, CDR2 SYDVKM. With V trimmed by 7 bases and J by 3 bases, 2 bases remained unmatched. DNA of the CDR3: TGTGCCAGCATAACAGGGGACTATGGCTACACCTTC. Amino acid sequence: CASITGDYGYTF.

A single count supports this clone. The chain has TRBV3-1 (or the pseudogene TRBV3-2) and TRBJ2-7, with a possible D match to TRBD2 (5 bases). This CDR3 comprises 13 residues. V lost 1 base to trimming and J lost 5 bases, with 9 bases between them. Germline CDR1 LGHDT, CDR2 YNNKEL (reference sequence). The CDR3 bases are TGTGCCAGCAGCCAAGGGACGCGGGACGAGCAGTACTTC. It encodes CASSQGTRDEQYF.

V usage is TRBV5-3 and J usage is TRBJ2-2, with D possibly matching TRBD1 (8 bases). TRBV5-3 is recorded as an ORF, its role being uncertain. V was clipped by 4 bases and J by 5 bases, with 18 bases between them. CDR3 length equals 16 residues. For the CDR3, the DNA is TGTGCCAGAAGCCTTGTTATACAGGGGGGGACCGGGGAGCTGTTTTTT. Amino acids: CARSLVIQGGTGELFF.

The V and J genes are TRBV5-6 and TRBJ1-5; tentatively, D is TRBD1 (6 bases). The germline V gene has CDR1 SGHDT and CDR2 YYEEEE. The germline V and J ends were trimmed by 2 bases and 2 bases, with 17 bases remaining between them. This CDR3 is 17 amino acids long. CDR3 region: CASSLFSGVRGNQPQHF. CDR3 sequence (DNA): TGTGCCAGCAGCTTATTTTCAGGGGTTCGTGGCAATCAGCCCCAGCATTTT.

The chain carries TRBV7-6 and TRBJ2-7; 8 bases match TRBD1. CDR1 and CDR2 from the germline V gene are SGHVS and FNYEAQ. This CDR3 comprises 15 residues. With V trimmed by 1 base and J by 3 bases, 5 bases remained unmatched. The CDR3 region is CASSLVGTGNYEQYF. The CDR3 nucleotides are TGTGCCAGCAGCTTAGTTGGGACAGGTAACTACGAGCAGTACTTC.

CDR3 DNA sequence: TGCAGCGTGTTGACACTAGCGGGGGGCACAGATACGCAGTATTTT. As protein: CSVLTLAGGTDTQYF. V gene TRBV29-1 combines with J gene TRBJ2-3, with 11 bases that match TRBD2. The CDR3 is made up of 15 amino acids. The V gene's germline CDR1 is SQVTM and CDR2 ANQGSEA. V dropped 6 bases and J dropped 1; count of bases not matched to a gene: 6.